The T cell receptor (beta chain) described here comes from a study of blood T cells in healthy people across ages. Whole-study context: Researchers report that template switching captured about one barcoded beta molecule per two T cells.

Primers used in a second PCR of about 7 to 11 cycles were a sample-barcoded 5' primer and a J-beta primer mix. Each cDNA molecule was tagged by a template-switch adaptor that had 12 random nucleotides. Each CDR3 protein gets one entry after TCRdb re-called the 5' RACE reads with MiXCR. The table includes approximately 900,000 distinct CDR3 sequences, 25% to 30% detected once. Overall study findings and caveats: Whereas aged donors had fewer naive CD4+ cells, long-lived donors had more of them and higher diversity.

The CDR3 sequence is 17 residues long. Germline CDR1 reads SGHTA; CDR2 reads FQGNSA. V dropped 8 bases and J dropped 0; count of bases not matched to a gene: 12. Whenever a sample was processed, at least 6 million PBMCs were isolated. This clonotype was recorded a few times. Its antigen is currently unknown. The data also belong to a second study, concerning T cells of mothers and their children.

The receptor was derived from a woman aged 40 to 50 in good health. The V gene is TRBV7-2, the J gene TRBJ2-3, with TRBD1 matching over 9 bases. Sequenced material: blood. The CDR3 DNA follows: TGTGCCAGCCGGGGAGGACAGGGGAGAACTAGCACAGATACGCAGTATTTT. Translating gives CASRGGQGRTSTDTQYF.